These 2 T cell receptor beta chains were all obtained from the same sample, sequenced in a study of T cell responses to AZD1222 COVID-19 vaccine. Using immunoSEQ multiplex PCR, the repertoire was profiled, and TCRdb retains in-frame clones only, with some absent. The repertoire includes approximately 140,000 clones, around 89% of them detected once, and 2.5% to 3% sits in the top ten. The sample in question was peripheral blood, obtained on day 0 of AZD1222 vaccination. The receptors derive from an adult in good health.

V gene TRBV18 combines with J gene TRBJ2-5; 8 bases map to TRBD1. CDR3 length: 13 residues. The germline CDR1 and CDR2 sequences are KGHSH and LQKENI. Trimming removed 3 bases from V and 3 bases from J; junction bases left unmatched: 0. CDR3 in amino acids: CASSPDREETQYF. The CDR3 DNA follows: TGTGCCAGCTCACCGGACAGGGAAGAGACCCAGTACTTC. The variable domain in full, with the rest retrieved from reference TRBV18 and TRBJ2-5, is NAGVMQNPRHLVRRRGQEARLRCSPMKGHSHVYWYRQLPEEGLKFMVYLQKENIIDESGMPKERFSAEFPKEGPSILRIQQVVRGDSAAYFCASSPDREETQYFGPGTRLLVL.

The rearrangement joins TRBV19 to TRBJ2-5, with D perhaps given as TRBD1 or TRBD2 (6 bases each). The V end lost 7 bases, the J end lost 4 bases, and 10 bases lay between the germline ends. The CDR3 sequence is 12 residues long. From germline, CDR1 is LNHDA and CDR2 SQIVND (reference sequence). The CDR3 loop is CASKEGGETQYF. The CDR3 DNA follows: TGTGCCAGTAAAGAGGGGGGAGAGACCCAGTACTTC.